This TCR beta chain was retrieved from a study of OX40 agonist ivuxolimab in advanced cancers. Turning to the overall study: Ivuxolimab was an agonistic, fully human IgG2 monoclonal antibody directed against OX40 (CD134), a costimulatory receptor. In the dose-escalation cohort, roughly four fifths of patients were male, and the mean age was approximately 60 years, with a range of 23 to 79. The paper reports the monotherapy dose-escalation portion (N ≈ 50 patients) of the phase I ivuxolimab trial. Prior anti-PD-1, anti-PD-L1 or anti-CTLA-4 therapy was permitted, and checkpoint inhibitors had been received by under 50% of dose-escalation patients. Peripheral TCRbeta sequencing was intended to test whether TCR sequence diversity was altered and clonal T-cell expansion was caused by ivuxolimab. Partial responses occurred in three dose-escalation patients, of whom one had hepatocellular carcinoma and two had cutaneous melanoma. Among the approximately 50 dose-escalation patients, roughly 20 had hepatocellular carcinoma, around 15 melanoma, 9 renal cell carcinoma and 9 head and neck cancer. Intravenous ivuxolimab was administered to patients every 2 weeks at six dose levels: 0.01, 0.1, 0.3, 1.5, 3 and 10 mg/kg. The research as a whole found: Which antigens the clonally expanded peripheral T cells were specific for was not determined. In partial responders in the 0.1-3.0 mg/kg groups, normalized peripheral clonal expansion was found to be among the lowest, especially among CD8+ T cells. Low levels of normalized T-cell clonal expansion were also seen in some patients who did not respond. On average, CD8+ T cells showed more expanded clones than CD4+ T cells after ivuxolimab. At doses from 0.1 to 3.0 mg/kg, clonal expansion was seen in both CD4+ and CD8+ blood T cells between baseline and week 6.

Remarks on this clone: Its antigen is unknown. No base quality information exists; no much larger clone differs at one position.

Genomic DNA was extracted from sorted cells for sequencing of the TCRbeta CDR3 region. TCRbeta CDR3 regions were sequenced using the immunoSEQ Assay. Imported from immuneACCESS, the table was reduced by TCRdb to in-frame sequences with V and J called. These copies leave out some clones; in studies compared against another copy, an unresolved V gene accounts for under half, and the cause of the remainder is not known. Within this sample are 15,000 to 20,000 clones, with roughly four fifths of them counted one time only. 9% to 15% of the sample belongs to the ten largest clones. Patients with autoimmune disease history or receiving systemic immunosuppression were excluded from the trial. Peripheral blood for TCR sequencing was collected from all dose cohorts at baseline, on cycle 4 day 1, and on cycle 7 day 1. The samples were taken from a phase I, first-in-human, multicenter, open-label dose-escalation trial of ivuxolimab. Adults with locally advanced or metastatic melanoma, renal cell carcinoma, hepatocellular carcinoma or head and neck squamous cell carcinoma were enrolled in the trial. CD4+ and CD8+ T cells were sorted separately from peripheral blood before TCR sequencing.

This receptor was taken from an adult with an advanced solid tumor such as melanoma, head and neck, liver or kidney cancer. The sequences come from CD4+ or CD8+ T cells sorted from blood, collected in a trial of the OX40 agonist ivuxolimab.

The DNA reads TGTGCCAGCAGCTTAGTAAAGGCCAGTCCCTACGAGCAGTACTTC. It translates to CASSLVKASPYEQYF. The V gene is TRBV7-9 and the J gene is TRBJ2-7; the D gene cannot be resolved reliably. The CDR3 goes from the cysteine to the phenylalanine over 15 residues. The kept DNA is CDR3 alone, 45 bases in frame from the first base. CDR1 and CDR2 were assigned from the germline V gene (reference sequence) as SEHNR and FQNEAQ. The V end loses 1 base and the J end loses 2 bases, and a stretch of 12 bases separates them. Outside the CDR3, residues come from the reference TRBV7-9 and TRBJ2-7 proteins, so the full variable domain is: DTGVSQNPRHKITKRGQNVTFRCDPISEHNRLYWYRQTLGQGPEFLTYFQNEAQLEKSRLLSDRFSAERPKGSFSTLEIQRTEQGDSAMYLCASSLVKASPYEQYFGPGTRLTVT.